The next 13 T cell receptor beta chains were all read from a single sample in a study of T cell responses to AZD1222 COVID-19 vaccine. Libraries were prepared by immunoSEQ multiplex PCR; TCRdb keeps only in-frame clonotypes and omits some of them. The table lists fewer than 80,000 clones, approximately 89% of them singletons, with more than 8% in the top ten. This material consisted of peripheral blood, taken 28 days after the second dose of the MenACWY control vaccine. These receptors came from an adult who received the MenACWY meningococcal vaccine as a control.

The count of this clone is one. The CDR3 DNA is TGTGCCAGCAGCGCCGAGGCAGCCCTCAATCAGCCCCAGCATTTT. The encoded protein is CASSAEAALNQPQHF. The chain recombines TRBV5-8 with TRBJ1-5; no clear D gene. The CDR3 has 15 residues. The V gene's germline CDR1 is SGHTS and CDR2 YDEGEE. The V end lost 4 bases, the J end lost 3 bases, and 14 bases lay between the germline ends.

This clone was observed once. V is TRBV29-1 and J is TRBJ1-2, with D possibly TRBD1 on 5 matching bases. The CDR3 runs to 12 residues. CDR1 SQVTM and CDR2 ANQGSEA come from the germline V gene. Trimming stripped 6 bases from V and 7 bases from J, with 15 bases between. Here the CDR3 reads CSVGMQGLGYTF. CDR3 DNA: TGCAGCGTGGGAATGCAGGGTCTTGGCTACACCTTC.

This clone appeared once. The chain joins TRBV24-1 to TRBJ2-3; 8 bases match TRBD1. The V gene end was trimmed by 3 bases and the J gene end by 4 bases; junction bases not matched to a gene: 5. The CDR3 runs 15 residues. The germline gives CDR1 KGHDR, CDR2 SFDVKD. CDR3 coding DNA: TGTGCCACCAGTGATACGACAGGGGCTGCAGATACGCAGTATTTT. This sequence encodes CATSDTTGAADTQYF.

The chain couples TRBV7-3 to TRBJ1-2, with D possibly being TRBD1 (5 bases). Germline values: CDR1 SGHTA, CDR2 FQGTGA. Trimming left V 9 bases short and J 4 bases short, with 36 bases between. CDR3 length: 20 residues. CDR3 loop: CARRLLAGPTQRVSFYGYTF. The CDR3 nucleotides read TGTGCCAGGCGGTTGTTGGCAGGGCCAACACAGAGGGTTTCTTTCTATGGCTACACCTTC.

A few counts support this clone. This chain links TRBV9 with TRBJ2-2; TRBD2 matches at 9 bases. J lost 6 bases, V lost 3 bases, and 6 bases had no gene match. This CDR3 is 15 amino acids long. From germline, CDR1 is SGDLS and CDR2 YYNGEE. CDR3 coding DNA: TGTGCCAGCAGCGGGCCGGGACTAGCCCCCGGGGAGCTGTTTTTT. It specifies CASSGPGLAPGELFF.

The J gene is TRBJ2-2, the V gene TRBV10-3; the match to TRBD1 covers 8 bases. This CDR3 has 16 amino acids. With V trimmed by 2 bases and J by 1 base, 3 bases remained unmatched. Germline assignment: CDR1 ENHRY and CDR2 SYGVKD. In DNA, the CDR3 is TGTGCCATCAGTGAGGGGGGGACAGGGAACACCGGGGAGCTGTTTTTT. Amino acids: CAISEGGTGNTGELFF.

This clone was seen more than once but under ten times. The chain combines TRBV28 with TRBJ1-1; a possible D gene is TRBD1 (5 bases). V lost 6 bases and J lost 6, with 17 bases in between. In germline, CDR1 is MDHEN, CDR2 SYDVKM. The CDR3 is 14 amino acids. CDR3 sequence: CASSTNRGKAEAFF. Written as DNA, the CDR3 is TGTGCCAGCAGCACCAATCGGGGGAAGGCTGAAGCTTTCTTT. The full variable domain, in which reference TRBV28 and TRBJ1-1 provide the parts outside the CDR3, is DVKVTQSSRYLVKRTGEKVFLECVQDMDHENMFWYRQDPGLGLRLIYFSYDVKMKEKGDIPEGYSVSREKKERFSLILESASTNQTSMYLCASSTNRGKAEAFFGQGTRLTVV.

This chain connects TRBV5-4 to TRBJ2-5, with a possible D match to TRBD2 (6 bases). Germline V gene sequence: CDR1 SGHNT, CDR2 YYREEE (reference sequence). V gave up 4 bases and J gave up 1 base, with 14 bases separating them. The CDR3 has 15 residues. The CDR3 here is CASSRSGGAQETQYF. CDR3 bases: TGTGCCAGCAGCCGCAGTGGAGGGGCCCAAGAGACCCAGTACTTC.

CDR3 sequence: CASSQRTANTEAFF. The CDR3 nucleotides are TGTGCCAGCAGCCAAAGGACAGCGAACACTGAAGCTTTCTTT. The V gene is TRBV3-1 (or the pseudogene TRBV3-2), the J gene TRBJ1-1; tentatively, D is TRBD1 (6 bases). The CDR3 has 14 residues. Between the trimmed V and J ends, which lost 2 bases and 1 base, there was a span of 8 bases. CDR1 and CDR2 (germline): LGHDT, YNNKEL (reference sequence).

The V and J genes are TRBV5-4 and TRBJ1-2; D not resolved. Between the trimmed V and J ends, which lost 4 bases and 7 bases, there was a span of 14 bases. This CDR3 spans 13 amino acids. The germline V gene has CDR1 SGHNT and CDR2 YYREEE (reference sequence). The CDR3: CASSLGGQVGYTF. CDR3 nucleotides: TGTGCCAGCAGCCTAGGTGGGCAAGTTGGCTACACCTTC.

The rearrangement joins TRBV18 to TRBJ1-1; unclear D gene. Trimming left V 2 bases short and J 2 bases short, with 12 bases between. From germline, CDR1 is KGHSH and CDR2 LQKENI. CDR3 size: 15 residues. CDR3 protein: CASSPMHQVNTEAFF. The CDR3 DNA is TGTGCCAGCTCACCAATGCATCAGGTTAACACTGAAGCTTTCTTT.

The V call is TRBV5-1, the J call TRBJ2-2, with D perhaps matching TRBD1 (6 bases). V was trimmed by 2 bases and J by 5 bases, leaving 10 bases between them. CDR3 size: 14 residues. The germline V gene encodes CDR1 SGHRS and CDR2 YFSETQ. The CDR3 protein is CASSLQQGTGELFF. The CDR3 region has the DNA TGCGCCAGCAGCTTACAACAGGGTACCGGGGAGCTGTTTTTT.

The chain employs TRBV3-1 (or the pseudogene TRBV3-2) and TRBJ1-1; D might be TRBD1 (6 bases). Germline V gene data show CDR1 as LGHDT and CDR2 as YNNKEL (reference sequence). Trimming took 10 bases from V and 1 from J, leaving 13 bases between them. This CDR3 spans 13 amino acids. In nucleotides, the CDR3 is TGTGCCACCACGAGGACAGAGAACACTGAAGCTTTCTTT. It specifies CATTRTENTEAFF.